This TCR beta chain derives from a study of radiation and T cells in renal cell carcinoma. At the level of the study: Nephrectomy followed 15 Gy stereotactic body radiation by 4 weeks. Whole-study findings and limits: No pretreatment tumor biopsies were available for baseline clonotypes.

Here immunoSEQ multiplex PCR was the method, and the copy in TCRdb shows in-frame clones only, minus some. The sample lists about 130,000 clones; 70% to 90% were seen once. Germline values: CDR1 LNHDA, CDR2 SQIVND (reference sequence). The J segment lost 4 bases and the V segment lost 4 bases, leaving 7 bases of the junction unmatched. This CDR3 has 15 residues. Time point of the sample: blood 2 weeks post-SBRT. Treatment indicated: 15 Gy SBRT to primary tumor, nephrectomy 4 weeks later. Radiation-treated patients gave blood at baseline, week 2 and week 4. Clear cell pathology was present in this patient's renal cell carcinoma. In regard to this clone: The antigen is undetermined.

The chain employs TRBV19 and TRBJ2-1; 7 bases are shared with TRBD1. Sequencing was performed on blood, taken from a patient whose treatment included radiotherapy and nephrectomy. The sequence was obtained from a woman aged 70 to 79 with renal cell carcinoma. In DNA form, the CDR3 reads TGTGCCAGTAGTACCGTCGGGGACAGATACAATGAGCAGTTCTTC. Residues: CASSTVGDRYNEQFF.